A selection of T cell receptor beta chains follows, all from one sample in a study of regulatory T cells in long-lasting Graves disease. Using its own MiXCR run on the multiplex PCR reads, TCRdb lists one record per CDR3 protein. The sample has approximately 400,000 distinct CDR3 sequences, approximately 15% seen once; the top ten hold over 15%. The data also belong to a second study, concerning T cells in Graves' hyperthyroidism and ophthalmopathy.

The material was peripheral blood mononuclear cells (PBMCs), obtained at new diagnosis, from a patient treated with antithyroid drugs. The receptor source for this set is a woman between 25 and 40 years old with Graves disease. Each CDR3 is given with its conserved first and last residue. The order of the fields is V gene, clone size, CDR3 length, J gene, D gene, CDR3 protein, CDR3 DNA. D genes are given only for firm matches. Not all rows give a size; the values are once, few, many and, for expanded clones, a class.

v_call: TRBV11-2
clone_size: many
cdr3_length: 17
j_call: TRBJ2-1
d_call: TRBD2
cdr3_aa: CASSSILSTSGYNEQFF
cdr3_nt: TGTGCCAGCAGCTCTATCCTCTCGACTAGCGGATACAATGAGCAGTTCTTC

v_call: TRBV6-5
clone_size: many
cdr3_length: 16
j_call: TRBJ2-3
d_call: NA
cdr3_aa: CASSYSLDGDTDTQYF
cdr3_nt: TGTGCCAGCAGTTACTCGCTTGACGGGGACACAGATACGCAGTATTTT

v_call: TRBV2
clone_size: few
cdr3_length: 22
j_call: TRBJ2-6
d_call: TRBD2
cdr3_aa: CASTPRTPSGPGNGAGANVLTF
cdr3_nt: TGTGCCAGTACGCCCCGAACTCCTAGCGGGCCAGGAAATGGGGCTGGGGCCAACGTCCTGACTTTC

v_call: TRBV5-5
clone_size: NA
cdr3_length: 16
j_call: TRBJ2-5
d_call: TRBD1
cdr3_aa: CASSPFGQGGEETQYF
cdr3_nt: TGTGCCAGCAGCCCGTTCGGACAGGGAGGAGAGGAGACCCAGTACTTC

v_call: TRBV6-1
clone_size: few
cdr3_length: 13
j_call: TRBJ2-5
d_call: NA
cdr3_aa: CASSAGARGTQYF
cdr3_nt: TGTGCCAGCAGTGCCGGGGCGCGGGGGACCCAGTACTTC

v_call: TRBV30
clone_size: few
cdr3_length: 15
j_call: TRBJ1-5
d_call: TRBD1
cdr3_aa: CAWSSNRGLGQPQHF
cdr3_nt: TGTGCCTGGAGTTCGAACAGGGGGCTAGGGCAGCCCCAGCATTTT

v_call: TRBV2
clone_size: many
cdr3_length: 12
j_call: TRBJ1-2
d_call: NA
cdr3_aa: CASKGQTSGYTF
cdr3_nt: TGTGCCAGCAAAGGACAGACTAGCGGCTACACCTTC

v_call: TRBV20-1
clone_size: many
cdr3_length: 17
j_call: TRBJ2-3
d_call: NA
cdr3_aa: CSARDTYAGTGTDTQYF
cdr3_nt: TGCAGTGCTAGAGATACCTACGCCGGTACAGGCACAGATACGCAGTATTTT

v_call: TRBV6-1
clone_size: many
cdr3_length: 15
j_call: TRBJ1-2
d_call: TRBD1
cdr3_aa: CASNTGTGTNYGYTF
cdr3_nt: TGTGCCAGCAACACCGGGACAGGGACTAACTATGGCTACACCTTC

v_call: TRBV5-1
clone_size: NA
cdr3_length: 15
j_call: TRBJ1-1
d_call: NA
cdr3_aa: CASSVEQGPGTEAFF
cdr3_nt: TGTGCCAGCAGCGTCGAACAGGGACCGGGGACTGAAGCTTTCTTT

v_call: TRBV19
clone_size: few
cdr3_length: 14
j_call: TRBJ1-2
d_call: TRBD1
cdr3_aa: CASSIGTGNYGYTF
cdr3_nt: TGTGCCAGTAGTATTGGGACAGGGAACTATGGCTACACCTTC

v_call: TRBV20-1
clone_size: NA
cdr3_length: 13
j_call: TRBJ1-5
d_call: NA
cdr3_aa: CSAGGDSNQPQHF
cdr3_nt: TGCAGTGCAGGGGGGGATAGCAATCAGCCCCAGCATTTT

v_call: TRBV9
clone_size: few
cdr3_length: 15
j_call: TRBJ1-2
d_call: NA
cdr3_aa: CASSPGPGGLYGYTF
cdr3_nt: TGTGCCAGCAGCCCGGGACCGGGGGGTCTCTATGGCTACACCTTC

v_call: TRBV6-6
clone_size: NA
cdr3_length: 13
j_call: TRBJ2-2
d_call: NA
cdr3_aa: CASSYSISGELFF
cdr3_nt: TGTGCCAGCAGTTACTCGATCTCTGGGGAGCTGTTTTTT

v_call: TRBV11-3
clone_size: many
cdr3_length: 16
j_call: TRBJ2-3
d_call: NA
cdr3_aa: CASSLDLTENTDTQYF
cdr3_nt: TGTGCCAGCAGCTTAGATCTAACGGAAAACACAGATACGCAGTATTTT

v_call: TRBV7-9
clone_size: NA
cdr3_length: 15
j_call: TRBJ1-2
d_call: NA
cdr3_aa: CASSSAGSPLYGYTF
cdr3_nt: TGTGCCAGCAGCTCAGCCGGATCCCCCCTCTATGGCTACACCTTC

v_call: TRBV5-1
clone_size: many
cdr3_length: 14
j_call: TRBJ2-1
d_call: NA
cdr3_aa: CASHPGQGYNEQFF
cdr3_nt: TGCGCCAGCCACCCAGGGCAGGGTTACAATGAGCAGTTCTTC

v_call: TRBV20-1
clone_size: many
cdr3_length: 13
j_call: TRBJ2-7
d_call: NA
cdr3_aa: CSAQDPMTYEQYF
cdr3_nt: TGCAGTGCTCAAGACCCAATGACCTACGAGCAGTACTTC

v_call: TRBV6-1
clone_size: NA
cdr3_length: 14
j_call: TRBJ1-2
d_call: NA
cdr3_aa: CASTDLRGRYGYTF
cdr3_nt: TGTGCCAGCACCGACCTGCGGGGAAGATATGGCTACACCTTC

v_call: TRBV5-5
clone_size: few
cdr3_length: 14
j_call: TRBJ2-7
d_call: NA
cdr3_aa: CASSYLTPQLGQYF
cdr3_nt: TGTGCCAGCAGCTACCTAACTCCTCAGCTTGGGCAGTACTTC

v_call: TRBV11-2
clone_size: NA
cdr3_length: 17
j_call: TRBJ2-7
d_call: TRBD2
cdr3_aa: CASTPAPSGGRSYEQYF
cdr3_nt: TGTGCCAGCACTCCAGCCCCCAGCGGGGGCAGGTCCTACGAGCAGTACTTC

v_call: TRBV5-1
clone_size: many
cdr3_length: 14
j_call: TRBJ2-2
d_call: TRBD2
cdr3_aa: CASLLSGDTGELFF
cdr3_nt: TGCGCCAGCCTACTTAGCGGGGACACCGGGGAGCTGTTTTTT

v_call: TRBV29-1
clone_size: many
cdr3_length: 13
j_call: TRBJ2-7
d_call: NA
cdr3_aa: CSVAEPFGLRQYF
cdr3_nt: TGCAGCGTGGCAGAGCCTTTCGGTCTTCGGCAGTACTTC

v_call: TRBV3-1
clone_size: many
cdr3_length: 13
j_call: TRBJ2-1
d_call: NA
cdr3_aa: CASSRGTYNEQFF
cdr3_nt: TGTGCCAGCAGCCGTGGAACATACAATGAGCAGTTCTTC